A selection of T cell receptor beta chains follows, all from one sample in a study of blood T cell repertoires in COVID-19. The repertoire was sequenced with immunoSEQ multiplex PCR; TCRdb's copy has only in-frame clones and lacks some. The profile shows about 220,000 clones, 70% to 90% of them singletons. The source material was peripheral blood. These receptors originate from a man aged 40-55 years with acute or convalescent COVID-19. The CDR3 runs from the conserved cysteine through the conserved F or W. D genes are given only for firm matches. Some rows have no size entry. The others give once, few or many, or a class for an expanded clone.

CDR3aa,CDR3nt,j_gene,d_gene,v_gene,abundance
CASSFKTGGLYGYTF,TGTGCCAGCAGCTTTAAGACAGGGGGTCTCTATGGCTACACCTTC,TRBJ1-2,TRBD1,TRBV11-2,-
CASQDRGQYEQYF,TGTGCCAGCCAAGACAGGGGGCAATACGAGCAGTACTTC,TRBJ2-7,TRBD1,TRBV7-2,-
CASSQTGGVPYGYTF,TGTGCCAGTTCACAGACAGGGGGTGTACCCTATGGCTACACCTTC,TRBJ1-2,TRBD1,TRBV19,-
CASSSRQGAGGYTF,TGCGCCAGCAGTTCGAGACAGGGGGCAGGTGGCTACACCTTC,TRBJ1-2,TRBD1,TRBV10-2,-
CASSVRGGYSSNEQFF,TGTGCCAGCAGTGTCCGGGGAGGGTACTCCTCCAATGAGCAGTTCTTC,TRBJ2-1,TRBD2,TRBV6-4,few
CASSDRGQGSWFF,TGTGCCAGCAGTGACCGGGGACAGGGAAGTTGGTTCTTC,TRBJ2-1,TRBD1,TRBV6-4,-
CASGSASGGADNEQFF,TGCGCCAGCGGGTCCGCCAGCGGGGGGGCCGACAATGAGCAGTTCTTC,TRBJ2-1,TRBD2,TRBV5-1,once
CASSYQQGGETQYF,TGTGCCAGCAGCTATCAACAGGGGGGTGAGACCCAGTACTTC,TRBJ2-5,TRBD1,TRBV7-2,-
CASSSLGQGFTDTQYF,TGTGCCAGCAGCTCTTTGGGACAGGGGTTCACAGATACGCAGTATTTT,TRBJ2-3,TRBD1,TRBV7-3,-
CASRATRAGELFF,TGTGCCAGCAGAGCCACGAGGGCCGGGGAGCTGTTTTTT,TRBJ2-2,-,TRBV12-3/TRBV12-4,-
CASSLASVFYEQYF,TGTGCCAGCAGCTTGGCGTCAGTTTTTTACGAGCAGTACTTC,TRBJ2-7,-,TRBV5-8,-
CASSSPPDGTSYNEQFF,TGTGCCAGCAGTTCCCCCCCTGACGGGACTTCCTACAATGAGCAGTTCTTC,TRBJ2-1,-,TRBV28,-
CASSITSDPDTQYF,TGTGCCAGTAGTATAACTAGCGATCCAGATACGCAGTATTTT,TRBJ2-3,TRBD2,TRBV19,-
CASSRPEGYEQYF,TGTGCCAGCAGCCGCCCGGAGGGGTACGAGCAGTACTTC,TRBJ2-7,-,TRBV3-1/TRBV3-2,-
CASSFRLAQEDF,TGTGCCAGCAGCTTCCGACTAGCGCAAGAAGATTTT,TRBJ2-3,TRBD2,TRBV5-6,-
CASRLARTSGGKNPTDTQYF,TGTGCAAGTCGCTTAGCGCGGACTAGCGGGGGGAAGAACCCAACAGATACGCAGTATTTT,TRBJ2-3,-,TRBV12-2,-
CASRKGDRAGEQYF,TGTGCCAGCAGGAAAGGGGACAGGGCAGGAGAGCAGTACTTC,TRBJ2-7,TRBD1,TRBV7-2,-
CASSGGTSPDTQYF,TGTGCCAGCAGTGGGGGGACAAGCCCAGATACGCAGTATTTT,TRBJ2-3,-,TRBV2,-
CASDSGLKNIQYF,TGTGCCAGCGACAGTGGTCTCAAAAACATTCAGTACTTC,TRBJ2-4,-,TRBV2,-
CASSLLESNEQFF,TGTGCCAGCAGCTTGCTTGAGAGTAATGAGCAGTTCTTC,TRBJ2-1,-,TRBV5-6,-
CATHSYRDYSNYGYTF,TGTGCCACCCATTCATACAGGGACTACTCTAACTATGGCTACACCTTC,TRBJ1-2,-,TRBV28,-
CASSLVLAGPDTQYF,TGTGCCAGCAGCTTAGTGCTAGCGGGCCCAGATACGCAGTATTTT,TRBJ2-3,TRBD2,TRBV7-8,-
CASRAGQGGGNTIYF,TGTGCCAGCAGAGCTGGACAGGGGGGCGGAAACACCATATATTTT,TRBJ1-3,TRBD1,TRBV6-6,once
CASRVQVTGDEQYF,TGTGCCAGCAGGGTCCAAGTGACAGGCGACGAGCAGTACTTC,TRBJ2-7,-,TRBV6-5,-
CASSRLANEQFF,TGTGCCAGCAGCCGACTAGCGAATGAGCAGTTCTTC,TRBJ2-1,TRBD2,TRBV7-8,-
CASSTYGLASYEQYF,TGTGCCAGTAGTACCTACGGACTAGCTTCCTACGAGCAGTACTTC,TRBJ2-7,TRBD2,TRBV19,-
CAWRTGEGYTF,TGTGCCTGGAGGACAGGGGAGGGCTACACCTTC,TRBJ1-2,TRBD1,TRBV30,-
CASSLVDGSTGELFF,TGCGCCAGCAGCTTGGTAGACGGGAGCACCGGGGAGCTGTTTTTT,TRBJ2-2,-,TRBV5-1,-
CASSRGLAGEGYEQYF,TGTGCCAGCAGTCGCGGACTAGCGGGAGAGGGCTACGAGCAGTACTTC,TRBJ2-7,TRBD2,TRBV5-4,-
CASSLEVAGNYEQYF,TGTGCCAGCAGTTTAGAGGTAGCGGGAAACTACGAGCAGTACTTC,TRBJ2-7,TRBD2,TRBV27,-
CASSQDRGVGQPQHF,TGCGCCAGCAGCCAAGATCGGGGGGTCGGCCAGCCCCAGCATTTT,TRBJ1-5,-,TRBV4-3,few
CASSPRQGSPWGYTF,TGTGCCAGCAGCCCAAGACAGGGATCCCCTTGGGGCTACACCTTC,TRBJ1-2,TRBD1,TRBV11-2,-
CASSERGTARSRDNEQFF,TGTGCCAGCAGTGAACGGGGGACTGCCCGTTCTAGGGACAATGAGCAGTTCTTC,TRBJ2-1,-,TRBV6-1,-
CASTKGDRVGNQPQHF,TGTGCCAGCACGAAGGGGGACAGGGTGGGTAATCAGCCCCAGCATTTT,TRBJ1-5,TRBD1,TRBV2,-
CASSLLAGRTGELFF,TGTGCCAGCAGCTTACTAGCGGGGAGGACCGGGGAGCTGTTTTTT,TRBJ2-2,TRBD2,TRBV11-2,once
CASRKTDGLYEQYF,TGTGCCAGCCGGAAGACGGACGGACTCTACGAGCAGTACTTC,TRBJ2-7,-,TRBV6-5,-
CASSFGVAGSTDTQYF,TGTGCCAGCAGCTTCGGGGTAGCGGGAAGCACAGATACGCAGTATTTT,TRBJ2-3,TRBD2,TRBV5-4,-
CATEEDTARETQYF,TGTGCCACCGAGGAGGATACAGCACGAGAGACCCAGTACTTC,TRBJ2-5,-,TRBV28,-
CASSFSTRKRYNEQFF,TGTGCCAGCAGCTTCTCAACTAGGAAGCGCTACAATGAGCAGTTCTTC,TRBJ2-1,-,TRBV7-2,-
CASSDAGGIIEKLFF,TGTGCCAGCAGTGATGCGGGGGGTATCATTGAAAAACTGTTTTTT,TRBJ1-4,-,TRBV2,-
CASSDGFLTEAFF,TGTGCCAGCAGTGACGGTTTTCTCACTGAAGCTTTCTTT,TRBJ1-1,-,TRBV2,-
CASSPPNIQETQYF,TGTGCCAGCTCGCCCCCGAACATACAAGAGACCCAGTACTTC,TRBJ2-5,-,TRBV9,-
CASSKTTGGYTEAFF,TGCGCCAGCAGCAAGACGACAGGGGGTTACACTGAAGCTTTCTTT,TRBJ1-1,TRBD1,TRBV5-1,-
CASVPARGLGTEAFF,TGTGCCAGCGTCCCGGCGAGGGGGCTGGGCACTGAAGCTTTCTTT,TRBJ1-1,TRBD1,TRBV6-5,-
CASRVPGDTIYF,TGTGCCAGCAGGGTCCCCGGGGACACCATATATTTT,TRBJ1-3,-,TRBV7-8,-
CAIRLDSFPGYTF,TGTGCCATCAGATTGGACAGTTTCCCTGGCTACACCTTC,TRBJ1-2,-,TRBV10-3,-
CASSLVQGVGAYEQYF,TGTGCCAGCAGCTTAGTCCAGGGGGTGGGGGCGTACGAGCAGTACTTC,TRBJ2-7,TRBD1,TRBV7-6,-
CASSAPTPGLETGELFF,TGTGCCAGCAGCGCCCCAACGCCGGGACTGGAAACCGGGGAGCTGTTTTTT,TRBJ2-2,-,TRBV9,-
CASSPPRTVNTEAFF,TGTGCCAGCAGCCCGCCCCGGACAGTGAACACTGAAGCTTTCTTT,TRBJ1-1,-,TRBV7-2,-
CASSYPRYEQFF,TGTGCCAGCAGTTATCCTAGGTATGAGCAGTTCTTC,TRBJ2-1,-,TRBV6-2/TRBV6-3,-
CASSPSGGNIQYF,TGTGCCAGCAGTCCCAGCGGGGGAAACATTCAGTACTTC,TRBJ2-4,TRBD2,TRBV12-3/TRBV12-4,-
CASSLGTRFSNEQFF,TGTGCCAGCAGCTTAGGCACCCGTTTTAGCAATGAGCAGTTCTTC,TRBJ2-1,-,TRBV11-3,few
CASSPRATQETQYF,TGTGCCAGTAGTCCCCGAGCCACCCAAGAGACCCAGTACTTC,TRBJ2-5,-,TRBV19,-
CASSPRTDYEQYF,TGTGCCAGCAGCCCCCGGACAGACTACGAGCAGTACTTC,TRBJ2-7,-,TRBV7-6,-
CASSLQGNTEAFF,TGTGCCAGCAGCTTACAGGGGAACACTGAAGCTTTCTTT,TRBJ1-1,-,TRBV7-3,few
CATWTSGIGQYF,TGTGCCACCTGGACTAGCGGGATTGGGCAGTACTTC,TRBJ2-7,TRBD2,TRBV6-5,once
CASSGRGRVTGELFF,TGTGCCAGCTCGGGAAGGGGGCGGGTCACCGGGGAGCTGTTTTTT,TRBJ2-2,TRBD1,TRBV3-1/TRBV3-2,once
CASSIDPNRGDEQYF,TGTGCCAGTAGTATAGATCCGAACAGGGGGGACGAGCAGTACTTC,TRBJ2-7,TRBD1,TRBV19,once
CASSDSAGNTIYF,TGTGCCAGCAGCGACTCAGCTGGAAACACCATATATTTT,TRBJ1-3,-,TRBV7-9,-
CASSFLSRDSPSHEQYF,TGCGCCAGCAGCTTTCTCAGCCGGGACAGCCCCTCCCACGAGCAGTACTTC,TRBJ2-7,TRBD1,TRBV5-1,-